Each of the 21 T cell receptor beta chains below was sequenced from the same sample in a study of T cells in localized non-small cell lung cancer. The data were produced by immunoSEQ multiplex PCR, yet TCRdb's version contains in-frame clones alone and is incomplete. Among thousands of clones, approximately 25% were seen once, and the ten largest hold roughly 7.6%. The sequencing used lung tumor tissue, collected before any cancer treatment. The receptors derive from a woman aged 35-70 years with stage I lung adenocarcinoma.

The chain couples TRBV23-1 to TRBJ1-6; 7 nucleotides align to TRBD1. TRBV23-1 is annotated as an ORF whose role is uncertain. The CDR3 length is 19 residues. Trimming at V came to 7 bases and at J to 7 bases, leaving 22 bases not matched to a gene. The CDR3 loop is CASKKDNRGSKARNSPLHF. The CDR3 bases are TGCGCCAGCAAGAAGGATAACAGGGGATCAAAGGCTCGGAATTCACCCCTCCACTTT.

This clone has only a few counts. CDR3 sequence reads: CASSSLQAERSEAFF. The CDR3 region has the DNA TGTGCCAGCAGCTCGTTACAGGCGGAGAGGAGCGAGGCTTTCTTT. The chain combines TRBV11-3 with TRBJ1-1; tentatively, D is TRBD1 (5 bases). Germline loops: CDR1 SGHNT, CDR2 YENEEA. There are 15 residues in the CDR3. Trimming removed 4 bases from V and 11 bases from J, with 23 bases in between. The whole variable domain, filled in from reference TRBV11-3 and TRBJ1-1, reads EAGVVQSPRYKIIEKKQPVAFWCNPISGHNTLYWYLQNLGQGPELLIRYENEEAVDDSQLPKDRFSAERLKGVDSTLKIQPAELGDSAVYLCASSSLQAERSEAFFGQGTRLTVV.

This clone was seen only a few times. This CDR3 reads CASKVDEMTVEAFF. The CDR3 DNA is TGTGCCAGCAAAGTGGACGAAATGACAGTAGAAGCTTTCTTT. V usage is TRBV9 and J usage is TRBJ1-1; D is possibly TRBD1 (5 bases). V was pared by 6 bases and J by 8 bases, with 20 bases between. The CDR3 sequence is 14 residues long. From germline, CDR1 is SGDLS and CDR2 YYNGEE.

This chain joins TRBV5-1 and TRBJ2-7, with 7 bases aligning to TRBD1. This CDR3 comprises 15 residues. Germline CDR1 is SGHRS and CDR2 is YFSETQ. Trimming at V came to 4 bases and at J to 1 base, leaving 8 bases not matched to a gene. CDR3 sequence: CASSPWTGVSYEQYF. The CDR3, as DNA: TGCGCCAGCAGCCCGTGGACAGGTGTATCCTACGAGCAGTACTTC.

V is TRBV6-8 and J is TRBJ2-3; tentatively, D is TRBD1 (6 bases). There are 15 residues in the CDR3. Deletions cut 4 bases from V and 2 bases from J, with 13 bases between. Germline V gives CDR1 MNHGY, CDR2 SAAAGT. The CDR3 loop is CASSLSTGYTDTQYF. CDR3 DNA sequence: TGTGCCAGCAGTTTATCGACAGGCTACACAGATACGCAGTATTTT.

This rearrangement joins TRBV6-8 to TRBJ1-5; no firm D call. V was clipped by 2 bases and J by 3 bases, with 5 bases between them. This CDR3 contains 13 residues. Germline V lookup: CDR1 MNHGY, CDR2 SAAAGT. This CDR3 is CASSYGINQPQHF. CDR3 bases: TGTGCCAGCAGTTACGGGATCAATCAGCCCCAGCATTTT.

The chain has TRBV28 and TRBJ1-5; 10 bases agree with TRBD1. CDR1 is MDHEN and CDR2 is SYDVKM in the germline V gene. This CDR3 contains 16 residues. With 5 bases clipped from V and 1 base from J, the junction kept 5 bases outside the gene matches. The CDR3 nucleotides read TGTGCCAGCAGTCGACAGGGGGCGATCAGCAATCAGCCCCAGCATTTT. Its translation is CASSRQGAISNQPQHF.

This clone turned up a few times. The V gene is TRBV15, the J gene TRBJ2-3; the D gene is possibly TRBD2 (6 bases). V lost 1 base and J 5 bases, leaving 13 bases between the germline ends. The CDR3 covers 15 residues. Germline V lookup: CDR1 LNHNV, CDR2 YYDKDF (reference sequence). In DNA, the CDR3 is TGTGCCACCAGCAGAGCGGGGTTCGGGGGAGATACGCAGTATTTT. Translating it yields CATSRAGFGGDTQYF.

This chain uses TRBV18 with TRBJ2-1; no clear D. This CDR3 has 12 amino acids. CDR1 and CDR2 (germline): KGHSH, LQKENI. V was pared by 1 base and J by 4 bases, with 2 bases between. The CDR3 region has the DNA TGTGCCAGCTCACCACAATACAATGAGCAGTTCTTC. This sequence encodes CASSPQYNEQFF.

This clone occurred once. This chain links TRBV19 with TRBJ1-2; TRBD1 matches 7 bases. With 3 bases clipped from V and 6 bases from J, the junction kept 4 bases outside the gene matches. Germline V gene lookup returns CDR1 LNHDA and CDR2 SQIVND (reference sequence). The CDR3 runs to 13 residues. The CDR3: CASSIGQGDGYTF. DNA for the CDR3: TGTGCCAGTAGTATTGGGCAGGGGGATGGCTACACCTTC.

V usage is TRBV18 and J usage is TRBJ1-3, with 7 positions matching TRBD1. The CDR3 is 15 residues long. Trimming cost V 6 bases and J 0 bases; bases outside gene matches: 5. The germline V gene encodes CDR1 KGHSH and CDR2 LQKENI. CDR3: CASSYTGDSGNTIYF. In DNA, the CDR3 is TGTGCCAGCTCGTATACAGGGGACTCTGGAAACACCATATATTTT.

This sequence joins TRBV19 and TRBJ1-5; D is unresolved. V was pared by 5 bases and J by 6 bases, with 14 bases between. Germline CDR1 and CDR2: LNHDA and SQIVND (reference sequence). The CDR3 spans 14 residues. In DNA form, the CDR3 reads TGTGCCAGTAGTCCTCCGACCACGGGTCAGCCCCAGCATTTT. Encoded protein: CASSPPTTGQPQHF.

The chain carries TRBV5-1 and TRBJ1-2; D unclear. The CDR3 length is 16 residues. Germline CDR1 and CDR2: SGHRS and YFSETQ. Trimming removed 0 bases from V and 2 bases from J, with 14 bases in between. CDR3 amino acids: CASSLAFGRPNYGYTF. The CDR3 coding sequence is TGCGCCAGCAGCTTGGCGTTCGGACGGCCGAACTATGGCTACACCTTC.

This clone was counted between two and nine times. The chain recombines TRBV10-1 with TRBJ1-1; a possible D gene is TRBD1 (5 bases). CDR1 and CDR2 from the germline V gene are WNHNN and SYGVQD (reference sequence). With 4 bases removed from V and 9 bases from J, the gap between germline ends came to 9 bases. The CDR3 is made up of 11 amino acids. The CDR3 reads CASSGGTKAFF. The CDR3 region has the DNA TGCGCCAGCAGTGGAGGGACGAAAGCTTTCTTT.

This clone has only a few counts. This chain connects TRBV6-9 to TRBJ2-1; no clear D gene. CDR3 size: 11 residues. Germline CDR1 reads MNHGY; CDR2 reads SVAAGI. V was clipped by 5 bases and J by 9 bases, with 8 bases between them. CDR3 protein: CASSEWGEQFF. The CDR3, as DNA: TGTGCCAGCAGTGAGTGGGGTGAGCAGTTCTTC.

This clone has a handful of counts. The chain uses TRBV5-1 and TRBJ1-1; D might be TRBD1 (5 bases). CDR1 and CDR2 (germline): SGHRS, YFSETQ. The CDR3 covers 17 residues. V lost 4 bases and J 3 bases, leaving 22 bases between the germline ends. DNA of the CDR3: TGCGCCAGCAGCCAAGATCGGGCAGGGAATGGTGACACTGAAGCTTTCTTT. It specifies CASSQDRAGNGDTEAFF.

This clone is medium-sized within its sample. The rearrangement joins TRBV11-3 to TRBJ1-2; D is perhaps TRBD1 (5 bases). This CDR3 is 14 amino acids long. V was pared by 4 bases and J by 6 bases, with 15 bases between. The germline gives CDR1 SGHNT, CDR2 YENEEA. The CDR3 bases are TGTGCCAGCAGCTCTACAGGCTGGGGGGATGGCTACACCTTC. Translating gives CASSSTGWGDGYTF.

The chain couples TRBV11-3 to TRBJ2-1; D unclear. CDR1 is SGHNT, CDR2 YENEEA, per germline. V lost 4 bases to trimming and J lost 0 bases, with 10 bases between them. This CDR3 is built from 15 residues. CDR3 DNA sequence: TGTGCCAGCAGCTGGGTGGAGAGCTCCTACAATGAGCAGTTCTTC. As protein: CASSWVESSYNEQFF.

This chain connects TRBV19 to TRBJ1-5, with D perhaps TRBD1 (5 bases). The CDR3 is 14 amino acids. CDR1 and CDR2 from the germline V gene are LNHDA and SQIVND (reference sequence). The V and J ends lost 3 bases and 5 bases respectively, with 11 bases between them. CDR3 coding DNA: TGTGCCAGTAGTATTATGGGACGGGATCAGCCCCAGCATTTT. This translates into CASSIMGRDQPQHF. Full variable domain (missing parts from reference TRBV19 and TRBJ1-5): DGGITQSPKYLFRKEGQNVTLSCEQNLNHDAMYWYRQDPGQGLRLIYYSQIVNDFQKGDIAEGYSVSREKKESFPLTVTSAQKNPTAFYLCASSIMGRDQPQHFGDGTRLSIL.

The chain joins TRBV4-1 to TRBJ2-7; no reliable D call. The V end lost 1 base, the J end lost 3 bases, and 7 bases lay between the germline ends. CDR1 is MGHRA, CDR2 YSYEKL, per germline. The CDR3 totals 13 residues. The CDR3 protein is CASSQVTSYEQYF. The CDR3 DNA sequence: TGCGCCAGCAGCCAAGTGACGAGCTACGAGCAGTACTTC.

V is TRBV9 and J is TRBJ2-5; TRBD2 might be the D (6 bases). V was pared by 0 bases and J by 0 bases, with 12 bases between. The CDR3 covers 16 residues. CDR1 and CDR2 from the germline V gene are SGDLS and YYNGEE. The CDR3, as DNA: TGTGCCAGCAGCGTAGCTTTGGGACTGGACCAAGAGACCCAGTACTTC. Amino acids: CASSVALGLDQETQYF. Drawing the rest from reference TRBV9 and TRBJ2-5, the complete variable domain is DSGVTQTPKHLITATGQRVTLRCSPRSGDLSVYWYQQSLDQGLQFLIQYYNGEERAKGNILERFSAQQFPDLHSELNLSSLELGDSALYFCASSVALGLDQETQYFGPGTRLLVL.